One T cell receptor beta chain is described in this entry. Its antigen remains unidentified. This sample is part of a study of cytomegalovirus exposure and HLA in healthy donors. Overall study: A later analysis reported the 120 or so validation repertoires used the same platform as the approximately 660 first-cohort repertoires.

Libraries were prepared by immunoSEQ multiplex PCR; TCRdb keeps only in-frame clonotypes and omits some of them. Among 150,000 to 200,000 clones, approximately 88% were seen once, and the ten largest hold approximately 7%. Study observations and caveats: A list of about 160 TCR beta chains associated with cytomegalovirus was given.

The source is a man aged 18-30 years in good health and CMV-seropositive. Sequences were obtained from PBMCs.

CDR3 protein: CASSVATMGRPIGSSDNEQFF. CDR3 DNA sequence: TGTGCCAGCAGCGTAGCTACTATGGGCAGGCCTATCGGGAGTTCGGACAATGAGCAGTTCTTC. This sequence joins TRBV9 and TRBJ2-1; perhaps TRBD2 as D (6 bases). Germline V gene sequence: CDR1 SGDLS, CDR2 YYNGEE. The CDR3 has 21 residues. Trimming took off 0 bases at V and 5 bases at J, with 30 bases between the two ends.